Listed below are T cell receptor beta chains from one sample, sequenced in a study of T cell repertoires in cytomegalovirus infection. These TCRs' antigens remain unknown. One entry per CDR3 protein, called by TCRdb with MiXCR from the reads. This repertoire shows fewer than 650,000 distinct CDR3 sequences, 35% to 50% found once; its top ten account for 48%. Sequences were derived from cultured PBMCs, sampled from culture after CMV antigen stimulation. Every receptor here comes from a human donor in good health (CMV status not recorded). Some clones in this sample may be carry-over from other donors' samples. Both conserved end residues are part of each CDR3.

CASSILREPNTEAFF | TRBJ1-1 | TRBV6-1 | 15
CASSSGTGNSPLHF | TRBJ1-6 | TRBV6-1 | 14
CSVEWFGQGTDTQYF | TRBJ2-3 | TRBV29-1 | 15
CASKTSGGAQYF | TRBJ2-5 | TRBV28 | 12
CASTHDRRVGYTF | TRBJ1-2 | TRBV7-2 | 13
CATLQANNEKLFF | TRBJ1-4 | TRBV12-3/TRBV12-4 | 13
CATSRDNNQPQHF | TRBJ1-5 | TRBV15 | 13
CSASTSTDTQYF | TRBJ2-3 | TRBV20-1 | 12
CASSLTTRIQETQYF | TRBJ2-5 | TRBV7-8 | 15
CATSSFDWGGIDEQFF | TRBJ2-1 | TRBV15 | 16
CASKRDRQTPNYGYTF | TRBJ1-2 | TRBV7-2 | 16
CASSPLAAVKNTIYF | TRBJ1-3 | TRBV7-2 | 15
CASSPPQGRGTEAFF | TRBJ1-1 | TRBV12-3/TRBV12-4 | 15
CASSSIPGQPYEQYF | TRBJ2-7 | TRBV7-8 | 15
CASSDGPGASSYEQYF | TRBJ2-7 | TRBV11-2 | 16
CASSGSRGYGYTF | TRBJ1-2 | TRBV12-3/TRBV12-4 | 13
CASSISRDRDTGYTF | TRBJ1-2 | TRBV19 | 15
CASSPDSRITNEQFF | TRBJ2-1 | TRBV7-6 | 15
CASSLDITGELFF | TRBJ2-2 | TRBV11-3 | 13
CASSPRVGFKNIQYF | TRBJ2-4 | TRBV7-2 | 15
CASSSTPGAISLNYGYTF | TRBJ1-2 | TRBV27 | 18
CASSSDRGPGYTF | TRBJ1-2 | TRBV28 | 13
CASRGENEQFF | TRBJ2-1 | TRBV2 | 11
CASSEWGGSTDTQYF | TRBJ2-3 | TRBV6-1 | 15
CASGIDRTHEQYF | TRBJ2-7 | TRBV6-6 | 13
CASRLSGLDEKLFF | TRBJ1-4 | TRBV28 | 14
CASSHGGQQPYEQYF | TRBJ2-7 | TRBV19 | 15
CASSQTVSDTQYF | TRBJ2-3 | TRBV4-1 | 13
CASSFAVDNEQFF | TRBJ2-1 | TRBV7-9 | 13
CASSSTDSSYEQYF | TRBJ2-7 | TRBV6-2/TRBV6-3 | 14
CASSPTRGRVTDTQYF | TRBJ2-3 | TRBV7-9 | 16
CASSDGGRSNEKLFF | TRBJ1-4 | TRBV19 | 15
CASSQARDSREKLFF | TRBJ1-4 | TRBV7-8 | 15
CASSYGREAYEQYF | TRBJ2-7 | TRBV6-5 | 14
CASSLVTDRANTGELFF | TRBJ2-2 | TRBV7-8 | 17
CASSLVPGAYFF | TRBJ2-1 | TRBV7-9 | 12
CASSRLAGEGNEQFF | TRBJ2-1 | TRBV19 | 15
CASKFPSTDTQYF | TRBJ2-3 | TRBV6-2/TRBV6-3 | 13
CASSFTPGELFF | TRBJ2-2 | TRBV19 | 12
CASSLAGRLGSPLHF | TRBJ1-6 | TRBV7-8 | 15
CASSVHNEQYF | TRBJ2-7 | TRBV7-9 | 11
CSALYNEQFF | TRBJ2-1 | TRBV20-1 | 10
CASSSTWGGETQYF | TRBJ2-5 | TRBV11-2 | 14
CASSYSRDNLNNEQFF | TRBJ2-1 | TRBV6-2/TRBV6-3 | 16
CASRGGVGEQYF | TRBJ2-7 | TRBV6-6 | 12
CASRALAVGAYNEQFF | TRBJ2-1 | TRBV2 | 16
CASSSNPFYEQYF | TRBJ2-7 | TRBV11-2 | 13
CASSSDWNTEAFF | TRBJ1-1 | TRBV7-6 | 13
CASSNHLYSYNEQFF | TRBJ2-1 | TRBV19 | 15
CASSLAVQDYYEQYF | TRBJ2-7 | TRBV7-2 | 15
CSAKESGWGVAKNIQYF | TRBJ2-4 | TRBV20-1 | 17
CASSRTGAAIYPDTQYF | TRBJ2-3 | TRBV7-9 | 17
CASQGTIYNEQFF | TRBJ2-1 | TRBV18 | 13
CAIRYQETQYF | TRBJ2-5 | TRBV10-3 | 11
CASSLVGAGRETQYF | TRBJ2-5 | TRBV7-2 | 15
CASWTGASGNTIYF | TRBJ1-3 | TRBV10-3 | 14
CASSYSAGQYEKLFF | TRBJ1-4 | TRBV6-6 | 15
CASSLWTGRLGYTF | TRBJ1-2 | TRBV28 | 14
CASSLALVQPQHF | TRBJ1-5 | TRBV11-3 | 13
CASSWDRNPEGYTF | TRBJ1-2 | TRBV7-8 | 14